A selection of T cell receptor beta chains follows, all from one sample in a study of T-cell reconstitution after alpha-beta-depleted transplantation in children. One entry per CDR3 protein, called by TCRdb with MiXCR from the PCR reads. Here the sample spans around 250,000 distinct CDR3 sequences, 20% to 30% being singletons. The sequenced sample was PBMCs, obtained before TCRalphabeta/CD19-depleted stem cell transplant. Every receptor here comes from a girl aged 2 to 9 with Fanconi anemia, due to receive a stem cell transplant. The CDR3 runs from the conserved cysteine through the conserved F or W. A D gene is named only where the DNA matches it firmly. Part of the rows lack a size; the others show once, few, many or a class for expanded clones.

abundance	v_gene	d_gene	j_gene	len	CDR3nt	CDR3aa
many	TRBV5-1	.	TRBJ1-3	13	TGCGCCAGCAGCTATTACTCTGGAAACACCATATATTTT	CASSYYSGNTIYF
many	TRBV5-1	TRBD2	TRBJ2-7	16	TGCGCCAGCAGCTTGGCATCGACTAGCGGGAGCTACGAGCAGTACTTC	CASSLASTSGSYEQYF
many	TRBV12-3/TRBV12-4	.	TRBJ1-1	14	TGTGCCAGCAGTTGGGGCCCCTCAGACACTGAAGCTTTCTTT	CASSWGPSDTEAFF
.	TRBV6-4	.	TRBJ2-7	13	TGTGCCAGCATGGGTAAGGGTTCCTACGAGCAGTACTTC	CASMGKGSYEQYF
many	TRBV9	TRBD2	TRBJ2-1	15	TGTGCCAGCAGCGTAGCTAGCGGGGGATACAATGAGCAGTTCTTC	CASSVASGGYNEQFF
.	TRBV20-1	.	TRBJ2-7	14	TGCAGTGCTAGGCGAGGGACTGTTACCTACGAGCAGTACTTC	CSARRGTVTYEQYF
.	TRBV5-1	TRBD2	TRBJ2-7	16	TGCGCCAGCAGCTTGGACGGGAGGGCCTCAAACTACGAGCAGTACTTC	CASSLDGRASNYEQYF
.	TRBV29-1	TRBD1	TRBJ2-7	14	TGCAGCGCTGAAGTACAGGGGGTTGTTAGCGAGCAGTACTTC	CSAEVQGVVSEQYF
.	TRBV6-1	.	TRBJ2-4	14	TGTGCCAGCAGAGAACAGTCGTACGTGGGCATTCAGTACTTC	CASREQSYVGIQYF
.	TRBV20-1	TRBD2	TRBJ2-5	17	TGCAGTGCTAGAGATCTCTTTCCTAGCGGGGGGGCGGAGACCCAGTACTTC	CSARDLFPSGGAETQYF
few	TRBV29-1	TRBD1	TRBJ2-7	14	TGCAGCGTTGGGAGGGGACAGGGTAGGGACGAGCAGTACTTC	CSVGRGQGRDEQYF
.	TRBV6-2/TRBV6-3	TRBD2	TRBJ2-1	21	TGTGCCAGCAGTTACGATCGGGGCTCTGGGACTAGCGGGAGTATGGGCAATGAGCAGTTCTTC	CASSYDRGSGTSGSMGNEQFF
.	TRBV29-1	.	TRBJ2-2	13	TGCAGCGTTGGCCGGGAGAACACCGGGGAGCTGTTTTTT	CSVGRENTGELFF
many	TRBV20-1	.	TRBJ2-3	13	TGCAGTGCTAGCGACGGAATCACAGATACGCAGTATTTT	CSASDGITDTQYF
many	TRBV9	.	TRBJ2-7	14	TGTGCCAGCAGCGCCGACGGGGGTTCGTCCGAGCAGTACTTC	CASSADGGSSEQYF
.	TRBV7-3	.	TRBJ2-1	13	TGTGCCAGCAGCTTGGTGGGGAACAATGAGCAGTTCTTC	CASSLVGNNEQFF
.	TRBV28	.	TRBJ2-5	13	TGTGCCAGCAGTCCTCCTTATCTAGAGACCCAGTACTTC	CASSPPYLETQYF
few	TRBV29-1	TRBD1	TRBJ1-2	13	TGCAGCGCCCAAACAGGGGGCGACTATGGCTACACCTTC	CSAQTGGDYGYTF
few	TRBV4-2	TRBD2	TRBJ2-2	16	TGTGCCAGCAGCCCTCGAGAGCGGGGCCACACCGGGGAGCTGTTTTTT	CASSPRERGHTGELFF
many	TRBV28	.	TRBJ2-1	15	TGTGCCAGCAGTCGAGGACCGAGCTCCTACAATGAGCAGTTCTTC	CASSRGPSSYNEQFF
many	TRBV10-3	.	TRBJ1-1	15	TGTGCCATCAGTGATATTCAGGGGCGTGGGACTGAAGCTTTCTTT	CAISDIQGRGTEAFF
many	TRBV28	TRBD2	TRBJ2-1	20	TGTGCCAGCAGTTTGAGAGGCGTGACTAGCGGGAGTTTCCCCTACAATGAGCAGTTCTTC	CASSLRGVTSGSFPYNEQFF
few	TRBV6-2/TRBV6-3	.	TRBJ2-5	15	TGTGCCAGCAGTTACTCACAGGGAGGAGGGGAGACCCAGTACTTC	CASSYSQGGGETQYF
once	TRBV23-1	.	TRBJ1-1	13	TGCGCCAGATGGCCCCCCGTGAACACTGAAGCTTTCTTT	CARWPPVNTEAFF
few	TRBV29-1	.	TRBJ2-3	19	TGCAGCGTTTATCCCCCCCCAAGAACAAGTGGGGAGAGCACAGATACGCAGTATTTT	CSVYPPPRTSGESTDTQYF
.	TRBV12-3/TRBV12-4	TRBD2	TRBJ2-1	13	TGTGCCAGCAGCGCATCCAGCGGGATCCCACAGTTCTTC	CASSASSGIPQFF
.	TRBV15	.	TRBJ2-3	15	TGTGCCACCAGCAGAGCTAGCCAATACACAGATACGCAGTATTTT	CATSRASQYTDTQYF
.	TRBV29-1	TRBD1	TRBJ1-2	13	TGCAGCGTTGTTCAACAGGGGAACTATGGCTACACCTTC	CSVVQQGNYGYTF
.	TRBV29-1	.	TRBJ2-3	13	TGCAGCGGGTCGCGGCCCCGCACAGATACGCAGTATTTT	CSGSRPRTDTQYF
many	TRBV20-1	.	TRBJ2-1	12	TGCAGTGCTAGAGGTCGGAGCAATGAGCAGTTCTTC	CSARGRSNEQFF
.	TRBV18	.	TRBJ2-7	14	TGTGCCAGCTCCCCCGGGGCCTCCCTTTACGAGCAGTACTTC	CASSPGASLYEQYF
many	TRBV6-5	TRBD1	TRBJ2-2	18	TGTGCCAGCAGTTACGGTTTATGGGGACAGGGTGACACCGGGGAGCTGTTTTTT	CASSYGLWGQGDTGELFF
many	TRBV20-1	TRBD2	TRBJ2-1	13	TGCAGTGCTAGTAGCGGGAGGGCCCATGAGCAGTTCTTC	CSASSGRAHEQFF
few	TRBV7-2	TRBD2	TRBJ2-5	19	TGTGCCAGCAGCTTAGCAAGAGGGGTCGGACTAGCGGTTCAAGAGACCCAGTACTTC	CASSLARGVGLAVQETQYF
many	TRBV10-2	.	TRBJ2-1	14	TGCGCCAGCTTACTAGCCCGTACCTACAATGAGCAGTTCTTC	CASLLARTYNEQFF
few	TRBV7-3	TRBD2	TRBJ2-1	17	TGTGCCAGCAGCTTAACGTCTAGCGGGGGGGGATATGTGGAGCAGTTCTTC	CASSLTSSGGGYVEQFF
few	TRBV4-2	.	TRBJ2-7	14	TGTGCCAGCAGCCTCGGGACCTCCACCTACGAGCAGTACTTC	CASSLGTSTYEQYF
many	TRBV12-3/TRBV12-4	TRBD1	TRBJ1-5	13	TGTGCCAGCAGTTTACGGGACAGCCAGCCCCAGCATTTT	CASSLRDSQPQHF
few	TRBV7-2	TRBD2	TRBJ2-1	15	TGTGCCAGCAGCTCCTCAGCGGGACCGTACAATGAGCAGTTCTTC	CASSSSAGPYNEQFF
.	TRBV5-1	TRBD1	TRBJ1-1	14	TGCGCCAGTGAACAGGGGGCTGAGAACACTGAAGCTTTCTTT	CASEQGAENTEAFF